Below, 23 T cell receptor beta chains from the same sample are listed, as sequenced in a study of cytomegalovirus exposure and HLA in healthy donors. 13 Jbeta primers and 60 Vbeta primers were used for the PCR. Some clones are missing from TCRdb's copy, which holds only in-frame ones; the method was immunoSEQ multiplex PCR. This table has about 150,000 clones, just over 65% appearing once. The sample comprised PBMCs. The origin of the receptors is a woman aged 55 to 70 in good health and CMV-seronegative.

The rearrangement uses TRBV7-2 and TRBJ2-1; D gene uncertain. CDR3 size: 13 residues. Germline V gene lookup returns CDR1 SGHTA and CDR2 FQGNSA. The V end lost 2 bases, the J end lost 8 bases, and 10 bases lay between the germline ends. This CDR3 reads CASSLFPRDEQFF. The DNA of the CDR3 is TGTGCCAGCAGCTTATTCCCGCGAGATGAGCAGTTCTTC.

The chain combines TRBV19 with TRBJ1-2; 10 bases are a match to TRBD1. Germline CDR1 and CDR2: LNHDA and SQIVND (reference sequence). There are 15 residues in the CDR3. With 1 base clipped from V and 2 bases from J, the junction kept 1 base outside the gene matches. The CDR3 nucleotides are TGTGCCAGTAGTATAGGGGACAGGGGAAACTATGGCTACACCTTC. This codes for CASSIGDRGNYGYTF.

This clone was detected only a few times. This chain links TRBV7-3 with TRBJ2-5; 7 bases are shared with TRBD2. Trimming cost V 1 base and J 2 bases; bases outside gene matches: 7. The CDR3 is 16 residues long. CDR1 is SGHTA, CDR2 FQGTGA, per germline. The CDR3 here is CASSLSSGANQETQYF. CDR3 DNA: TGTGCCAGCAGCTTAAGCAGCGGGGCGAATCAAGAGACCCAGTACTTC.

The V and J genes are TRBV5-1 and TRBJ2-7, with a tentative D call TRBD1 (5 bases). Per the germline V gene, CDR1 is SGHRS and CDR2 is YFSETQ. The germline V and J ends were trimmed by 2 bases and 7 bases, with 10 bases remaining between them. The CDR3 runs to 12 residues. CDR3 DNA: TGCGCCAGCAGCTTTTCGTCAGGGGAGCAGTACTTC. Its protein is CASSFSSGEQYF.

This CDR3 reads CASSTGLAGGRGTGELFF. CDR3 DNA sequence: TGTGCCAGCAGCACGGGACTAGCGGGAGGGCGGGGCACCGGGGAGCTGTTTTTT. V usage is TRBV5-4 and J usage is TRBJ2-2; 16 bases match TRBD2. Germline CDR1 reads SGHNT; CDR2 reads YYREEE (reference sequence). The V segment lost 4 bases and the J segment 4 bases; nucleotides outside the gene matches: 7. The CDR3 has 18 amino acids.

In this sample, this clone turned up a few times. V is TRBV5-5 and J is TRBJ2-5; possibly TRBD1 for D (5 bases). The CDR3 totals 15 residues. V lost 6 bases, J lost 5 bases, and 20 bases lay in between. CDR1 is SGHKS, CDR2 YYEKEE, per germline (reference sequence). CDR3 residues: CASNTVPRVRETQYF. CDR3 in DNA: TGTGCCAGCAACACCGTGCCCAGGGTTCGGGAGACCCAGTACTTC. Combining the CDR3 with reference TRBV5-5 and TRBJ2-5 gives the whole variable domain DAGVTQSPTHLIKTRGQQVTLRCSPISGHKSVSWYQQVLGQGPQFIFQYYEKEERGRGNFPDRFSARQFPNYSSELNVNALLLGDSALYLCASNTVPRVRETQYFGPGTRLLVL.

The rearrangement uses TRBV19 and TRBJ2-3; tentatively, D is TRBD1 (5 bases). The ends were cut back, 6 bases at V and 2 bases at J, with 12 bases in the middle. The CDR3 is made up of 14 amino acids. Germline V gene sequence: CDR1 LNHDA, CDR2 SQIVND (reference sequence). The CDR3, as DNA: TGTGCCAGTAGCGTAAAAGGGGACACAGATACGCAGTATTTT. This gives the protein CASSVKGDTDTQYF.

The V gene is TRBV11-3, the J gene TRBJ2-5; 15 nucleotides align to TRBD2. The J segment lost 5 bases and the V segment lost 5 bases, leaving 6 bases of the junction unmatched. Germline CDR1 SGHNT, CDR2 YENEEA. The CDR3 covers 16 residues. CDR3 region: CASSPGLAGGPETQYF. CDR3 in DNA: TGTGCCAGCAGCCCCGGACTAGCGGGGGGGCCTGAGACCCAGTACTTC.

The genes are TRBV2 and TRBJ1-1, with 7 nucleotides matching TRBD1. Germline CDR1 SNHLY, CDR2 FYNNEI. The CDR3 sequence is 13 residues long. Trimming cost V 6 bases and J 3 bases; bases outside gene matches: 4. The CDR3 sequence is CASRLTGDTEAFF. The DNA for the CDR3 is TGTGCCAGCAGGCTCACAGGGGACACTGAAGCTTTCTTT.

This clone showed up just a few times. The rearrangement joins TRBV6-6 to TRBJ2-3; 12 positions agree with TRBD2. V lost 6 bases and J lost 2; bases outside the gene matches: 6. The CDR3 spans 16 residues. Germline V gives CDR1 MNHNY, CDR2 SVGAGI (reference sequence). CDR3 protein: CASRATSGGTTDTQYF. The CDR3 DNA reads TGTGCCAGCAGAGCTACTAGCGGGGGGACCACAGATACGCAGTATTTT.

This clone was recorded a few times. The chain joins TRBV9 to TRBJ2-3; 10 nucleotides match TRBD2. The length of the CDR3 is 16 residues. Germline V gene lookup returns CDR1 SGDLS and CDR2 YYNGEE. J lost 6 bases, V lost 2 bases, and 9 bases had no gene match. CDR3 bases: TGTGCCAGCAGCGTTGGAGCGGGGGGGACCACGGATACGCAGTATTTT. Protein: CASSVGAGGTTDTQYF. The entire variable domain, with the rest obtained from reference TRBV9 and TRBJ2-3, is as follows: DSGVTQTPKHLITATGQRVTLRCSPRSGDLSVYWYQQSLDQGLQFLIQYYNGEERAKGNILERFSAQQFPDLHSELNLSSLELGDSALYFCASSVGAGGTTDTQYFGPGTRLTVL.

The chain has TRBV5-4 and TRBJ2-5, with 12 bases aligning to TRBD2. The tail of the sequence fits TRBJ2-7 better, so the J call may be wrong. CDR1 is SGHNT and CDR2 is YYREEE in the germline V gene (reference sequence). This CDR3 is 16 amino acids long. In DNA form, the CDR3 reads TGTGCCAGCAGCCCTTCGACTAGCGGGAGCTCCTACGAGCAGTACTTC. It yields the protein CASSPSTSGSSYEQYF.

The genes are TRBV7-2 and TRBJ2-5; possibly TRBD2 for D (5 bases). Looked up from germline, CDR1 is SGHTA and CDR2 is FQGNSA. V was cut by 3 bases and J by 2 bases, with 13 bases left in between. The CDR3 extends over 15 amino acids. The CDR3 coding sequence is TGTGCCAGCAGCTTGCCCGAGACTACTCAAGAGACCCAGTACTTC. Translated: CASSLPETTQETQYF.

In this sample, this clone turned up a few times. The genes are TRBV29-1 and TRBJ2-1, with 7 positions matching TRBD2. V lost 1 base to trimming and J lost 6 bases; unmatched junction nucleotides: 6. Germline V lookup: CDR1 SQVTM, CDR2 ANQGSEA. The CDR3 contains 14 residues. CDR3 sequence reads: CSVEGWEGVNEQFF. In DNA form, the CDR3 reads TGCAGCGTTGAAGGGTGGGAGGGTGTCAATGAGCAGTTCTTC.

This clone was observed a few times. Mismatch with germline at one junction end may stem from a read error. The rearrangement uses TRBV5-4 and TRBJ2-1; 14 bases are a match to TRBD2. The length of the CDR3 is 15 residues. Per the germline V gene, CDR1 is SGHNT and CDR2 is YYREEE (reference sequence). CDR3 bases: TGTGCCAGCAGTTTGGGACTAGCGGGAGAGCGTGAGCAGTTCTTC. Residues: CASSLGLAGEREQFF.

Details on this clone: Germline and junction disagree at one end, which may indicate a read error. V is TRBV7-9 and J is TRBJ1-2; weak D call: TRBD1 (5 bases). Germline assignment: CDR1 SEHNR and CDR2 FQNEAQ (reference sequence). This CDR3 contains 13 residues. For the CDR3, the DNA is TGTTCCAGCAGCTTCGGGGGTCGGGATGGCTACACCTTC. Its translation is CSSSFGGRDGYTF.

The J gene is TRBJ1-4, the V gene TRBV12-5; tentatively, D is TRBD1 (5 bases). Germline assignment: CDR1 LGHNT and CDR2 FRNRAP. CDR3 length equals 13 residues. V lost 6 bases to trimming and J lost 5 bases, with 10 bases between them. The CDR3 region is CASGRTPNEKLFF. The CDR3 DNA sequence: TGTGCTAGTGGCCGGACACCCAATGAAAAACTGTTTTTT.

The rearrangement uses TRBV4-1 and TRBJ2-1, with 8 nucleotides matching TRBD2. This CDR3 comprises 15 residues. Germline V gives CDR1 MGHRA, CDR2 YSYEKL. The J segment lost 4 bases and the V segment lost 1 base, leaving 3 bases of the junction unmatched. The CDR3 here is CASSQVAGGYNEQFF. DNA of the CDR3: TGCGCCAGCAGCCAAGTTGCGGGAGGATACAATGAGCAGTTCTTC.

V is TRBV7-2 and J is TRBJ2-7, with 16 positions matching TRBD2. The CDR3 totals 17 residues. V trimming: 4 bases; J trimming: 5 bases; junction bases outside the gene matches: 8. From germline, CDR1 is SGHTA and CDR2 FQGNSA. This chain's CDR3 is CASSSGTSGRAIHEQYF. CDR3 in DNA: TGTGCCAGCAGCTCTGGGACTAGCGGGAGGGCCATCCACGAGCAGTACTTC.

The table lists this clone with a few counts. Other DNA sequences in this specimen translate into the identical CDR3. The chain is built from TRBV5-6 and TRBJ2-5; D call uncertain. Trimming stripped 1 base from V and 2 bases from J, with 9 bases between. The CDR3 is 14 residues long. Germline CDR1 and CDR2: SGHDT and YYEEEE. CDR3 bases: TGTGCCAGCAGCTTGTTCCTTCTACAAGAGACCCAGTACTTC. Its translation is CASSLFLLQETQYF.

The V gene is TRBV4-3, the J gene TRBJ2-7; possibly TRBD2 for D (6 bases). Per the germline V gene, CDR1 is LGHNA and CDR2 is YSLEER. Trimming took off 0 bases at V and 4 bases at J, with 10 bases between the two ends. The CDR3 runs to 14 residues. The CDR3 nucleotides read TGCGCCAGCAGCCAAGACGGGACTTCTTACGAGCAGTACTTC. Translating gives CASSQDGTSYEQYF.

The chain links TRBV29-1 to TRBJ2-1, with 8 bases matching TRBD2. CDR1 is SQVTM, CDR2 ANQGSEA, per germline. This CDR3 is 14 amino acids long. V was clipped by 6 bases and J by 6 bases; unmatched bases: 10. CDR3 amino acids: CSVGLRTSSNEQFF. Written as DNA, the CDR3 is TGCAGCGTAGGACTACGGACTAGCAGCAATGAGCAGTTCTTC.

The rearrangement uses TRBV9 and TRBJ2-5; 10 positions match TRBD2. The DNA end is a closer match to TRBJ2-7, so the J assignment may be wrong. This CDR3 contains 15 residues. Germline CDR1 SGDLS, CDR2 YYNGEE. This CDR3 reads CASSIASGSSYEQYF. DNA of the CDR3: TGTGCCAGCAGCATCGCTAGCGGGAGCTCCTACGAGCAGTACTTC.